This entry lists 16 T cell receptor beta chains sequenced from one sample in a study of T cell repertoires in cytomegalovirus infection. TCRdb analysed the reads with MiXCR anew, one entry per CDR3 protein. The sample lists about 110,000 distinct CDR3 sequences; 25% to 30% were seen once. These receptors' antigens are unknown. The specimen was CD8+ T cells from cultured PBMCs, collected from culture after CMV antigen stimulation. All receptors derive from a human donor in good health (CMV status not recorded). Some clones in this sample may be carry-over from other donors' samples.

The chain is built from TRBV11-2 and TRBJ2-3; perhaps TRBD1 as D (5 bases). Germline loops: CDR1 SGHAT, CDR2 FQNNGV. This CDR3 region has 18 residues. Trimming cost V 5 bases and J 1 base, with 22 bases left between them. The CDR3 region is CASSLTRSQAPRTDTQYF. The CDR3 DNA is TGTGCCAGCAGCCTAACCCGGTCACAGGCCCCCCGCACAGATACGCAGTATTTT.

The rearrangement links TRBV6-5 to TRBJ2-1; TRBD1 matches at 7 bases. Germline V gene sequence: CDR1 MNHEY, CDR2 SVGAGI. Trimming at V came to 5 bases and at J to 6 bases, leaving 7 bases not matched to a gene. CDR3 size: 14 residues. CDR3 sequence reads: CASSDGQEFNEQFF. The CDR3 nucleotides are TGTGCCAGCAGTGACGGACAGGAATTCAATGAGCAGTTCTTC.

Ten or more counts support this clonotype. V and J are TRBV29-1 and TRBJ1-2; 8 nucleotides line up with TRBD1. The J segment lost 8 bases and the V segment lost 6 bases, leaving 11 bases of the junction unmatched. CDR3 length: 13 amino acids. CDR1 and CDR2 (germline): SQVTM, ANQGSEA. In DNA, the CDR3 is TGCAGCGTACCAATACAGGGGGTCAAAGGCTACACCTTC. It encodes CSVPIQGVKGYTF.

The chain carries TRBV4-2 and TRBJ2-5; the match to TRBD2 covers 8 bases. This CDR3 is 15 amino acids long. With V trimmed by 0 bases and J by 1 base, 1 base remained unmatched. Per germline, CDR1 LGHNA and CDR2 YNFKEQ. Here the CDR3 reads CASSQEAGGQETQYF. In DNA form, the CDR3 reads TGTGCCAGCAGCCAAGAGGCGGGGGGCCAAGAGACCCAGTACTTC.

This chain uses TRBV27 with TRBJ1-1; TRBD1 matches 7 bases. The CDR3 runs 15 residues. Germline assignment: CDR1 MNHEY and CDR2 SMNVEV (reference sequence). V gave up 2 bases and J gave up 5 bases; unmatched junction bases: 8. Here the CDR3 reads CASSLGGGAGTEAFF. The CDR3 region has the DNA TGTGCCAGCAGTTTAGGAGGGGGCGCGGGGACTGAAGCTTTCTTT.

The CDR3 DNA is TGTGCCAGCAGTTTAGGGAGGGGGTTCTACGAGCAGTACTTC. It specifies CASSLGRGFYEQYF. V is TRBV12-3 or TRBV12-4 and J is TRBJ2-7; D could derive from TRBD1 or TRBD2 (6 bases each). The CDR3 totals 14 residues. Trimming shortened V by 1 base and J by 3 bases, and 10 bases separated the two germline ends.

In its sample, this clonotype was seen a few times. V gene TRBV23-1 combines with J gene TRBJ1-1, with TRBD1 matching over 8 bases. TRBV23-1 is an ORF; its function is uncertain. With 0 bases clipped from V and 6 bases from J, the junction kept 6 bases outside the gene matches. This CDR3 comprises 15 residues. The CDR3 loop is CASSQSGQGASEAFF. In nucleotides, the CDR3 is TGCGCCAGCAGTCAATCCGGGCAGGGGGCCTCTGAAGCTTTCTTT.

This clonotype was recorded at least ten times. This chain uses TRBV4-1 with TRBJ2-1; D might be TRBD2 (6 bases). Deletions cut 2 bases from V and 6 bases from J, with 11 bases between. The CDR3 extends over 14 amino acids. Per the germline V gene, CDR1 is MGHRA and CDR2 is YSYEKL. DNA of the CDR3: TGCGCCAGCAGCCAAAGGGACTCTACCAATGAGCAGTTCTTC. As protein: CASSQRDSTNEQFF.

This sequence joins TRBV28 and TRBJ1-4; D gene uncertain. This CDR3 region has 14 residues. The V gene's germline CDR1 is MDHEN and CDR2 SYDVKM. Trimming removed 3 bases at V and 5 bases at J, with 10 bases between. CDR3 coding DNA: TGTGCCAGCAGTTTCTTATTGGGGAATGAAAAACTGTTTTTT. Amino acid sequence: CASSFLLGNEKLFF. Full variable domain (remainder filled in from reference TRBV28 and TRBJ1-4): DVKVTQSSRYLVKRTGEKVFLECVQDMDHENMFWYRQDPGLGLRLIYFSYDVKMKEKGDIPEGYSVSREKKERFSLILESASTNQTSMYLCASSFLLGNEKLFFGSGTQLSVL.

The chain couples TRBV11-2 to TRBJ2-5; D could derive from TRBD1 or TRBD2 (5 bases each). V was cut by 2 bases and J by 5 bases, with 15 bases left in between. The CDR3 is 15 residues long. Per the germline V gene, CDR1 is SGHAT and CDR2 is FQNNGV. Here the CDR3 DNA reads TGTGCCAGCAGCTTAAACGCCGCTTGGGGGGAGACCCAGTACTTC. Translation gives CASSLNAAWGETQYF.

The chain uses TRBV7-9 and TRBJ2-2; D may be TRBD1 (6 bases). The length of the CDR3 is 16 residues. Trimming removed 2 bases from V and 4 bases from J, with 14 bases in between. Germline CDR1 and CDR2: SEHNR and FQNEAQ (reference sequence). The DNA for the CDR3 is TGTGCCAGCAGCTTATCATCAGGGGAAGGCACCGGGGAGCTGTTTTTT. It encodes CASSLSSGEGTGELFF.

This clonotype was counted many times. This chain joins TRBV3-1 and TRBJ2-3; 8 bases line up with TRBD2. This CDR3 has 17 amino acids. Trimming at V came to 2 bases and at J to 2 bases, leaving 9 bases not matched to a gene. Germline loops: CDR1 LGHDT, CDR2 YNNKEL (reference sequence). CDR3 amino acids: CASSQSGGAYSTDTQYF. Written as DNA, the CDR3 is TGTGCCAGCAGCCAAAGCGGGGGAGCCTACTCCACAGATACGCAGTATTTT.

In this sample, this clonotype turned up a few times. The chain links TRBV19 to TRBJ1-5, with a weak D call TRBD1 (5 bases). There are 15 residues in the CDR3. Germline values: CDR1 LNHDA, CDR2 SQIVND (reference sequence). The V end was cut by 3 bases, the J end by 2 bases, with 11 bases between. DNA for the CDR3: TGTGCCAGTAGTATGGGATCGGGGGGCAATCAGCCCCAGCATTTT. This gives the protein CASSMGSGGNQPQHF.

V and J are TRBV6-6 and TRBJ2-2; TRBD2 matches 11 bases. The V and J ends lost 0 bases and 5 bases, in that order; junction bases with no gene match: 5. Germline CDR1 is MNHNY and CDR2 is SVGAGI (reference sequence). The CDR3 has 17 residues. The CDR3 DNA is TGTGCCAGCAGTTACTCCCGACTAGCGGGGAATACCGGGGAGCTGTTTTTT. Its protein is CASSYSRLAGNTGELFF.

This chain uses TRBV6-1 with TRBJ1-5; D is possibly TRBD1 (5 bases). This CDR3 is built from 16 residues. V gave up 5 bases and J gave up 3 bases, with 17 bases separating them. Germline V lookup: CDR1 MNHNS, CDR2 SASEGT. CDR3 sequence (DNA): TGTGCCAGCAGTTCACACGGGGGAGGATCCAATCAGCCCCAGCATTTT. Protein: CASSSHGGGSNQPQHF.

A single count supports this clonotype. This chain joins TRBV7-9 and TRBJ1-6; no reliable D call. Trimming took 4 bases from V and 14 from J, leaving 15 bases between them. The CDR3 is 13 amino acids. CDR1 is SEHNR and CDR2 is FQNEAQ in the germline V gene (reference sequence). The CDR3 DNA reads as TGTGCCAGCAGCTCGGACCCTTCTTCGGCCCTCCACTTT. As protein: CASSSDPSSALHF.